This is a list of T cell receptor beta chains from one sample in a study of identical twins. One entry per CDR3 protein, called by TCRdb with MiXCR from the 5' RACE reads. The sample records 1.5 million to 2 million distinct CDR3 sequences, about 32% being singletons. The sample consisted of cord blood. The source is a newborn girl in good health. The CDR3 runs from the conserved cysteine through the conserved F or W. The order of the fields is J gene, D gene, V gene, clone size, CDR3 DNA, CDR3 protein. A D gene is named only where the DNA matches it firmly. A clone size is listed for some rows: how often the clone was seen (once, few, many), or a class if it is expanded.

>TRBJ1-3|TRBD1|TRBV10-3|NA
TGTGCCATCAGCCACACAGGGGAAGGAAACACCATATATTTT
CAISHTGEGNTIYF
>TRBJ2-7|NA|TRBV20-1|many
TGCAGTGCTCCCTCGGGGTACGAGCAGTACTTC
CSAPSGYEQYF
>TRBJ1-4|TRBD1|TRBV3-1|NA
TGTGCCAGCAGCCGGACAGGGATTCCTAATGAAAAACTGTTTTTT
CASSRTGIPNEKLFF
>TRBJ2-1|NA|TRBV6-5|NA
TGTGCCAGCAGCCAGGGGACTGGTAACAATGTGCAGTTCTTC
CASSQGTGNNVQFF
>TRBJ2-3|NA|TRBV11-2|NA
TGTGCCAGCAGCCCGGACTTGCCAACGCAGTATTTT
CASSPDLPTQYF
>TRBJ2-1|TRBD2|TRBV2|many
TGTGCCAGCAGTTTCCTGACTAGCGGAGCCAATGAGCAGTTCTTC
CASSFLTSGANEQFF
>TRBJ2-3|TRBD2|TRBV15|NA
TGTGCCACCAAGGGAGGGGTGGCAGATACGCAGTATTTT
CATKGGVADTQYF
>TRBJ1-2|NA|TRBV7-9|many
TGTGCCAGCAGCTTAGTTCCCTATGGCTACACCTTC
CASSLVPYGYTF
>TRBJ2-5|TRBD2|TRBV4-1|once
TGCGCCAGCAGCCAAGCCCTAGCGGGACAAGAGACCCAGTACTTC
CASSQALAGQETQYF
>TRBJ1-5|NA|TRBV13|few
TGTGCCAGCAGCCGAGGGGGTTACGGACAGCCCCAGCATTTT
CASSRGGYGQPQHF
>TRBJ1-2|TRBD1|TRBV4-2|once
TGTGCCAGCAGCCAAGAGTCAGGGGGCCACTATGGCTACACCTTC
CASSQESGGHYGYTF
>TRBJ1-2|NA|TRBV7-2|NA
TGTGCCAGCAGCTCAAAGGGACATATTAACTATGGCTACACCTTC
CASSSKGHINYGYTF
>TRBJ2-5|NA|TRBV9|NA
TGTGCCAGCAGCGTATGGCTAGCGTCGGAGACCCAGTACTTC
CASSVWLASETQYF
>TRBJ2-5|NA|TRBV20-1|NA
TGCAGTGCCCTACTATTCACTCGAGGCGGGGAGACCCAGTACTTC
CSALLFTRGGETQYF
>TRBJ2-7|NA|TRBV3-1|NA
TGTGCCAGCAGCCAAGCCCCCCCAATGGGAGAGACAGACGAGCAGTACTTC
CASSQAPPMGETDEQYF
>TRBJ2-7|NA|TRBV27|NA
TGTGCCAGCAGTTTTCTCCCTAGCGTTCCCTCCTACGAGCAGTACTTC
CASSFLPSVPSYEQYF
>TRBJ1-2|NA|TRBV28|NA
TGTGCCAGCAAAATGGAACTAGTACGGGGGAATGGCTACACCTTC
CASKMELVRGNGYTF
>TRBJ2-5|NA|TRBV4-2|few
TGTGCCAGCAGCCAACCGCCCTCGAAGAGGTACTTC
CASSQPPSKRYF
>TRBJ2-7|TRBD1|TRBV12-3/TRBV12-4|NA
TGTGCCGGCAGTTTGGACAGGGTAGGCGGCTACGAGCAGTACTTC
CAGSLDRVGGYEQYF
>TRBJ2-4|NA|TRBV11-2|few
TGTGCCAGCAGCCCCGGAGCGGCCAAAAACATTCAGTACTTC
CASSPGAAKNIQYF
>TRBJ2-2|NA|TRBV20-1|NA
TGCAGTGCTAGCTCAACGGCGGCTCCCACCGGGGAGCTGTTTTTT
CSASSTAAPTGELFF
>TRBJ2-1|NA|TRBV11-1|NA
TGTGCCAGCAGCTTGTACAGGACCTACAATGAGCAGTTCTTC
CASSLYRTYNEQFF
>TRBJ2-1|TRBD2|TRBV3-1|NA
TGTGCCAGCAGCCAAAATCTCAATCTCGGGACTAGTAAGGGCCATGAGCAGTTCTTC
CASSQNLNLGTSKGHEQFF
>TRBJ1-2|NA|TRBV24-1|NA
TGTGCCCCCAGTGATTGGGGCTATGGCTACACCTTC
CAPSDWGYGYTF
>TRBJ2-1|NA|TRBV25-1|NA
TGTGCCAGCAGTGACCGTCGGTACTCCTACAATGAGCAGTTCTTC
CASSDRRYSYNEQFF
>TRBJ1-5|NA|TRBV20-1|many
TGCAGTGCTACCCGCAGCAATCAGCCCCAGCATTTT
CSATRSNQPQHF
>TRBJ1-1|NA|TRBV4-2|NA
TGTGCCAGCAGCCAACATACAGGGCTGAACACTGAAGCTTTCTTT
CASSQHTGLNTEAFF
>TRBJ2-7|NA|TRBV20-1|NA
TGCAGTGCTAGGGTCTCTACGCGATCCGAGCAGTACTTC
CSARVSTRSEQYF
>TRBJ2-1|TRBD2|TRBV2|once
TGTGCCAGCAGGGAGACTAGCGGGGGGACCTACAATGAGCAGTTCTTC
CASRETSGGTYNEQFF
>TRBJ1-2|NA|TRBV5-5|few
TGTGCCAGCAGCTTGGGTCGCTACACCTTC
CASSLGRYTF
>TRBJ2-7|NA|TRBV5-5|NA
TGTGCCAGCAGCTTGGTTAGGGCAGGGTCCTACGAGCAGTACTTC
CASSLVRAGSYEQYF
>TRBJ2-5|NA|TRBV28|many
TGTGCCAGCAGTTTTAAGACCCAGTACTTC
CASSFKTQYF
>TRBJ2-2|TRBD2|TRBV7-6|NA
TGTGCCAGCAGCTTTTTACTAGCGGGAGGTCGGACCGGGGAGCTGTTTTTT
CASSFLLAGGRTGELFF
>TRBJ2-3|TRBD2|TRBV5-1|few
TGCGCCAGCAGCTTGGGGACTAGCGGGGTCCCAGATACGCAGTATTTT
CASSLGTSGVPDTQYF
>TRBJ1-5|NA|TRBV12-3/TRBV12-4|few
TGTGCCAGCAGTTCTTTCATGACAGGCAATCAGCCCCAGCATTTT
CASSSFMTGNQPQHF
>TRBJ2-7|TRBD2|TRBV6-1|NA
TGTGCCAGCAGTGGACTAGCGGGGGGGCGACGCTACTACGAGCAGTACTTC
CASSGLAGGRRYYEQYF
>TRBJ2-7|TRBD1|TRBV3-1|NA
TGTGCCAGCAGGCCACACCGGGACAGTTACGAGCAGTACTTC
CASRPHRDSYEQYF
>TRBJ2-7|TRBD2|TRBV20-1|few
TGCAGCACCGGGACTAGGTACGAGCAGTACTTC
CSTGTRYEQYF
>TRBJ2-3|NA|TRBV3-1|NA
TGTGCCAGCAGCCAAATGGGGGGCACAGATACGCAGTATTTT
CASSQMGGTDTQYF
>TRBJ1-2|NA|TRBV11-2|NA
TGTGCCAGCAGCTCCATCAGGGGCCGCTATGGCTACACCTTC
CASSSIRGRYGYTF
>TRBJ1-1|NA|TRBV12-3/TRBV12-4|NA
TGTGCCAGCAGTTTGAGGGGCGGTGAAGCTTTCTTT
CASSLRGGEAFF
>TRBJ2-7|TRBD1|TRBV5-1|NA
TGCGCCAGCAGCCCGGGCGTTTTCAGACAGGGCGACTGCGAGCAGTACTTC
CASSPGVFRQGDCEQYF
>TRBJ1-1|NA|TRBV4-2|few
TGTGCCAGCAGCCAAGGCCTCGCAGGGCGCCCTGAAGCTTTCTTT
CASSQGLAGRPEAFF
>TRBJ2-3|NA|TRBV27|NA
TGTGCCAGCAGTTTCGGGCTAGCGCTGAATACGCAGTATTTT
CASSFGLALNTQYF
>TRBJ1-1|TRBD1|TRBV20-1|few
TGCAGTGCCACAGGGGGCGGGACTGAAGCTTTCTTT
CSATGGGTEAFF
>TRBJ1-6|NA|TRBV4-2|NA
TGTGCCAGCAGCCAAGGGGGGCCCGATTCACCCCTCCACTTT
CASSQGGPDSPLHF
>TRBJ2-7|NA|TRBV4-1|NA
TGCGCCAGCAGCCAAGTCATGGTAGCGCAGAGCTCCTACGAGCAGTACTTC
CASSQVMVAQSSYEQYF
>TRBJ2-7|NA|TRBV12-5|NA
TGTGCTAGTGGTTCCGGACTGGGCAATGAGCAGTACTTC
CASGSGLGNEQYF
>TRBJ1-5|NA|TRBV20-1|few
TGCAGTGCTGAACAGGGCTATAGCAATCAGCCCCAGCATTTT
CSAEQGYSNQPQHF
>TRBJ2-1|TRBD2|TRBV29-1|NA
TGCAGCGTTGAGGGCCCTAGCGGGTCCTACTCCTACAATGAGCAGTTCTTC
CSVEGPSGSYSYNEQFF
>TRBJ2-1|TRBD2|TRBV20-1|NA
TGCAGTGCTTGGGGACTAGCGGGGGGGTTAAACAATGAGCAGTTCTTC
CSAWGLAGGLNNEQFF
>TRBJ1-5|TRBD1|TRBV20-1|NA
TGCAGTGCTAGTCGGACAGGGATTAATCAGCCCCAGCATTTT
CSASRTGINQPQHF
>TRBJ2-7|NA|TRBV14|once
TGTGCCAGCAGCCAAGATCGCCCAGACTACGAGCAGTACTTC
CASSQDRPDYEQYF
>TRBJ1-5|TRBD1|TRBV24-1|few
TGTGCCACCAGTGATGCAACAGGGGTACGGAATCAGCCCCAGCATTTT
CATSDATGVRNQPQHF
>TRBJ2-1|NA|TRBV28|NA
TGTACCAGCCGGAGTAGCGGCTCCTACAATGAGCAGTTCTTC
CTSRSSGSYNEQFF
>TRBJ1-2|TRBD1|TRBV29-1|once
TGCAGCGTTGACGGGGACGGACAGGGCGGTTATGGCTACACCTTC
CSVDGDGQGGYGYTF
>TRBJ1-1|TRBD1|TRBV28|NA
TGTGCCAGCAGTTCCTGGGGACAGGGGAACACTGAAGCTTTCTTT
CASSSWGQGNTEAFF
>TRBJ2-4|NA|TRBV20-1|few
TGCAGTGCCCTTGGGACCAAAAACATTCAGTACTTC
CSALGTKNIQYF
>TRBJ1-2|NA|TRBV2|NA
TGTGCCAGCAAAAGGAGGACAGCCGACTATGGCTACACCTTC
CASKRRTADYGYTF